The T cell receptor (beta chain) described here comes from a study of cytomegalovirus exposure and HLA in healthy donors. Study-wide results and limits: The study put 150 or so TCR beta chains on its list as cytomegalovirus-associated. The likely explanation for a cluster of highly shared sequence variants was sequencing artifact.

Both 60 Vbeta primers and 13 Jbeta primers went into the PCR. Sequenced by immunoSEQ multiplex PCR; TCRdb stores in-frame clones only, minus some. The sample has tens of thousands of clones, over 70% seen once; the top ten hold 5.5%. Unrecorded immune exposures were likely, despite nominal health at sampling. For this clone: The antigen remains undetermined.

The sequenced sample consisted of PBMCs. The receptor was derived from a male donor in good health and CMV-seropositive.

CDR3 loop: CASSVQSYEQYF. In DNA, the CDR3 is TGTGCCAGCAGCGTACAGTCCTACGAGCAGTACTTC. The chain links TRBV6-6 to TRBJ2-5; D is ambiguous. The end of the DNA fits TRBJ2-7 better, so the J call may be wrong. Germline V gene data show CDR1 as MNHNY and CDR2 as SVGAGI (reference sequence). The CDR3 is made up of 12 amino acids.